The 29 T cell receptor beta chains listed next were all sequenced from one sample in a study of T cells after yellow fever vaccination. Each CDR3 protein is one row after TCRdb ran MiXCR on the 5' RACE reads. The sample consists of some 120,000 distinct CDR3 sequences, around 7.7% of them appearing once. Sequenced here: CD4+ T cells sorted from PBMCs, sampled around 10 days after the first yellow fever vaccination. The receptor set was obtained from a man aged 18 to 29 who received the YFV17D yellow fever vaccine.

This clonotype was detected ten times or more. The chain couples TRBV19 to TRBJ2-4, with D perhaps TRBD1 (6 bases). The germline V and J ends were trimmed by 5 bases and 3 bases, with 11 bases remaining between them. This CDR3 is 14 amino acids long. Germline CDR1 LNHDA, CDR2 SQIVND (reference sequence). This CDR3 is CASSVGAGKNIQYF. DNA for the CDR3: TGTGCCAGTAGTGTGGGGGCCGGCAAAAACATTCAGTACTTC. Looking up the rest from reference TRBV19 and TRBJ2-4 gives the full variable domain: DGGITQSPKYLFRKEGQNVTLSCEQNLNHDAMYWYRQDPGQGLRLIYYSQIVNDFQKGDIAEGYSVSREKKESFPLTVTSAQKNPTAFYLCASSVGAGKNIQYFGAGTRLSVL.

This clonotype was seen at least ten times. The chain carries TRBV7-9 and TRBJ1-2; tentative D call: TRBD1 (6 bases). CDR3 length: 14 amino acids. Per the germline V gene, CDR1 is SEHNR and CDR2 is FQNEAQ (reference sequence). The V end lost 4 bases, the J end lost 4 bases, and 13 bases lay between the germline ends. The DNA for the CDR3 is TGTGCCAGCAGCTCGGGACACCTCTTCTATGGCTACACCTTC. Amino acids: CASSSGHLFYGYTF.

This clonotype was seen at least ten times. The J gene is TRBJ2-4, the V gene TRBV6-2 or TRBV6-3; 8 bases are shared with TRBD1. Germline CDR1 is MNHEY and CDR2 is SVGEGT. This CDR3 has 15 residues. The junction had 4 bases not matched to a gene; V was cut back by 5 bases and J by 1 base. CDR3 bases: TGTGCCAGCAGTCGGACAGGGAGGGCCAAAAACATTCAGTACTTC. Protein product: CASSRTGRAKNIQYF.

The chain recombines TRBV4-1 with TRBJ2-6; D unclear. The V gene lost 3 bases and the J gene lost 3 bases, with 12 bases spanning the gap. CDR3 size: 16 residues. Germline V lookup: CDR1 MGHRA, CDR2 YSYEKL. CDR3 sequence: CASSHWIRVGANVLTF. CDR3 coding DNA: TGCGCCAGCAGCCATTGGATAAGGGTTGGGGCCAACGTCCTGACTTTC.

This clonotype was seen ten or more times. J is TRBJ1-1 and V is TRBV7-3, with 8 bases identical to TRBD1. The CDR3 contains 14 residues. V was pared by 5 bases and J by 5 bases, with 7 bases of the junction left unmatched. Germline CDR1 and CDR2: SGHTA and FQGTGA. DNA of the CDR3: TGTGCCAGCAGCAAACAGGGGGAGGGGACTGAAGCTTTCTTT. It is translated as CASSKQGEGTEAFF.

This clonotype came up many times. The junction differs from germline at one of its ends, possibly a read error. The chain uses TRBV28 and TRBJ2-7, with no clear D. Germline V CDR1 and CDR2: MDHEN, SYDVKM. There are 13 residues in the CDR3. CDR3 amino acids: CASSLSRSYEQYF. The CDR3 nucleotides read TGCGCCAGCAGCTTGTCACGTTCGTACGAGCAGTACTTC.

This clonotype occurred many times. V gene TRBV7-3 combines with J gene TRBJ1-4; maybe TRBD1 (5 bases). The CDR3 runs 19 residues. Germline CDR1 is SGHTA and CDR2 is FQGTGA. The V gene lost 5 bases and the J gene lost 4 bases, with 26 bases spanning the gap. CDR3 sequence (DNA): TGTGCCAGCAGCCCACAACCAGACAGTGCCCTCTCCAATAATGAAAAACTGTTTTTT. Its protein product is CASSPQPDSALSNNEKLFF.

Turning to this clonotype: A single base separates this from a much larger clone, so it may be a read error. The chain couples TRBV29-1 to TRBJ2-3; D is possibly TRBD1 or TRBD2 (5 bases each). The CDR3 covers 12 residues. V was cut by 6 bases and J by 6 bases, with 13 bases left in between. In germline, CDR1 is SQVTM, CDR2 ANQGSEA. The chain's CDR3 is CSVTQGDDTQYF. CDR3 DNA: TGCAGCGTAACCCAAGGGGACGATACGCAGTATTTT.

This clonotype was seen many times. J is TRBJ1-1 and V is TRBV5-1; the D is unclear. Trimming took off 0 bases at V and 7 bases at J, with 7 bases between the two ends. The CDR3 totals 12 residues. Germline CDR1 SGHRS, CDR2 YFSETQ. The CDR3 spells CASSLATGEAFF. CDR3 DNA: TGCGCCAGCAGCTTGGCAACGGGTGAAGCTTTCTTT.

The rearrangement joins TRBV7-2 to TRBJ1-2; TRBD1 is a possible D gene (5 bases). CDR1 and CDR2 (germline): SGHTA, FQGNSA. V was shortened by 1 base and J by 4 bases, with 16 bases between the two germline ends. CDR3 size: 16 residues. In nucleotides, the CDR3 is TGTGCCAGCAGCTTAGGGGGGAGGAGCGGACTCTATGGCTACACCTTC. This gives the protein CASSLGGRSGLYGYTF.

This clonotype occurred many times. This chain connects TRBV19 to TRBJ2-7, with 9 bases fitting TRBD1. The CDR3 has 14 amino acids. CDR1 and CDR2 from the germline V gene are LNHDA and SQIVND (reference sequence). J was trimmed by 6 bases and V by 6 bases; bases with no gene match: 9. The CDR3 bases are TGTGCCAGTAGCAATACAGGGGGCATCTCCGAGCAGTACTTC. The encoded protein is CASSNTGGISEQYF.

The J gene is TRBJ2-5, the V gene TRBV5-4; 9 bases are a match to TRBD2. V shed 1 base, J shed 4 bases, and the junction held 5 bases outside the gene matches. The CDR3 runs 15 residues. Germline V gene sequence: CDR1 SGHNT, CDR2 YYREEE (reference sequence). Here the CDR3 DNA reads TGTGCCAGCAGCTTGCCGCTAGCGGGGTCAGAGACCCAGTACTTC. Its protein product is CASSLPLAGSETQYF. Looking up the rest from reference TRBV5-4 and TRBJ2-5 gives the full variable domain: ETGVTQSPTHLIKTRGQQVTLRCSSQSGHNTVSWYQQALGQGPQFIFQYYREEENGRGNFPPRFSGLQFPNYSSELNVNALELDDSALYLCASSLPLAGSETQYFGPGTRLLVL.

This clonotype was picked up a small number of times. This rearrangement joins TRBV30 to TRBJ1-2; TRBD1 might be the D (5 bases). This CDR3 region has 13 residues. Trimming cost V 3 bases and J 5 bases, with 13 bases left between them. Germline lookup yields CDR1 GTSNPN and CDR2 SVGIG (reference sequence). The CDR3 loop is CAWRFGTAYGYTF. The CDR3 DNA reads TGTGCCTGGAGATTCGGGACGGCGTATGGCTACACCTTC.

This chain connects TRBV7-2 to TRBJ2-7; perhaps TRBD1 as D (6 bases). This CDR3 is built from 13 residues. Germline CDR1 reads SGHTA; CDR2 reads FQGNSA. Trimming took 5 bases from V and 3 from J, leaving 11 bases between them. CDR3 in amino acids: CASSTQQGYEQYV. The DNA of the CDR3 is TGTGCCAGCAGCACACAACAGGGCTACGAGCAGTACGTC.

This clonotype was found many times. The chain carries TRBV5-8 and TRBJ2-3, with 7 bases fitting TRBD1. Losses at the gene ends were 4 bases for V and 3 bases for J; bases not matched to a gene: 11. CDR3 length: 16 amino acids. Germline values: CDR1 SGHTS, CDR2 YDEGEE. The CDR3 nucleotides are TGTGCCAGCAGCCCCGGGACAGCCAGTTTGACAGATACGCAGTATTTT. Translation: CASSPGTASLTDTQYF.

This clonotype was observed at least ten times. This chain joins TRBV20-1 and TRBJ2-3; D ambiguous. Germline V gene sequence: CDR1 DFQATT, CDR2 SNEGSKA (reference sequence). The CDR3 contains 15 residues. The ends were cut back, 6 bases at V and 0 bases at J, with 16 bases in the middle. CDR3 sequence (DNA): TGCAGTGCGCCCCAAGCCGGCCCTAGCACAGATACGCAGTATTTT. It codes for CSAPQAGPSTDTQYF.

Regarding this clonotype: A much larger clone sits a single nucleotide away, making a read error possible. The rearrangement uses TRBV6-6 and TRBJ1-1; TRBD1 might be the D (6 bases). The CDR3 contains 11 residues. Germline-derived CDR1 and CDR2 are MNHNY and SVGAGI (reference sequence). This CDR3 is CSSQGTTEAFF. In DNA form, the CDR3 reads TGTTCCAGCCAGGGGACCACTGAAGCTTTCTTT.

Comments on this clonotype: A much larger clone lies one base from this, so it may be a read error. This sequence joins TRBV10-2 and TRBJ1-1; D is ambiguous. The CDR3 contains 15 residues. V lost 3 bases, J lost 1 base, and 12 bases lay in between. CDR1 and CDR2 from the germline V gene are WSHSY and SAAADI. CDR3 amino acids: CASSDGKGWNTEAFF. The CDR3 DNA reads as TGCGCCAGCAGTGATGGCAAGGGATGGAACACTGAAGCTTTCTTT.

In its sample, this clonotype was seen many times. The chain recombines TRBV7-2 with TRBJ2-5, with 9 bases matching TRBD1. The CDR3 sequence is 15 residues long. After removal of 4 bases from V and 4 bases from J, the junction contained 7 bases not matched to a gene. CDR1 SGHTA and CDR2 FQGNSA come from the germline V gene. Here the CDR3 DNA reads TGTGCCAGCAGCTCACAGGGGGCTGGTAGAGAGACCCAGTACTTC. Amino acids: CASSSQGAGRETQYF.

This clonotype was seen repeatedly, ten times or more. CDR3 sequence reads: CASRPLTGGPGEQFF. Written as DNA, the CDR3 is TGCGCCAGCAGACCCTTGACGGGGGGGCCAGGTGAGCAGTTCTTC. This chain connects TRBV5-1 to TRBJ2-1; 8 positions match TRBD2. In germline, CDR1 is SGHRS, CDR2 YFSETQ. Germline trimming cut 5 bases from V and 9 bases from J; bases unmatched to any gene: 13. This CDR3 has 15 residues.

This clonotype was recorded at least ten times. The chain couples TRBV7-2 to TRBJ2-7; D is perhaps TRBD2 (5 bases). The CDR3 is made up of 14 amino acids. The germline V and J ends were trimmed by 5 bases and 3 bases, with 14 bases remaining between them. Germline assignment: CDR1 SGHTA and CDR2 FQGNSA. CDR3 protein: CASSTGGVNYEQYF. CDR3 DNA: TGTGCCAGCAGCACTGGAGGAGTTAACTACGAGCAGTACTTC.

The CDR3 sequence is CASSVGKAYNSPLHF. The DNA of the CDR3 is TGTGCCAGCAGCGTAGGGAAGGCCTATAATTCACCCCTCCACTTT. The chain recombines TRBV9 with TRBJ1-6; D gene uncertain. This CDR3 has 15 residues. Germline assignment: CDR1 SGDLS and CDR2 YYNGEE. V gave up 0 bases and J gave up 2 bases, with 6 bases separating them.

This clonotype was counted at least ten times. The genes are TRBV2 and TRBJ1-5, with D tentatively TRBD1 (6 bases). Trimming took 6 bases from V and 4 from J, leaving 10 bases between them. This CDR3 is built from 13 residues. Germline CDR1 is SNHLY and CDR2 is FYNNEI. CDR3 sequence reads: CASRWTVNQPQHF. The CDR3 bases are TGTGCCAGCAGGTGGACAGTGAATCAGCCCCAGCATTTT.

Note on this clonotype: A much larger clone lies a single base off, so this may be a read error. The J gene is TRBJ2-3, the V gene TRBV7-3; D remains unclear. This CDR3 comprises 14 residues. Germline lookup yields CDR1 SGHTA and CDR2 FQGTGA. Trimming removed 5 bases from V and 0 bases from J, with 9 bases in between. CDR3 DNA sequence: TGTGCCAGCAGCGTGGTGGGAAGCACAGATACGCAGTATTTT. This translates into CASSVVGSTDTQYF.

This clonotype was counted between two and nine times. The chain has TRBV5-1 and TRBJ2-5, with 7 bases that match TRBD1. V shed 5 bases and J 3 bases; nucleotides not matched to a gene: 10. Germline V gene sequence: CDR1 SGHRS, CDR2 YFSETQ. This CDR3 region has 15 residues. The CDR3 spells CASSPTGRGEETQYF. DNA of the CDR3: TGCGCCAGCAGTCCGACAGGGCGAGGGGAAGAGACCCAGTACTTC.

This clonotype was observed at least ten times. The J gene is TRBJ2-3, the V gene TRBV20-1, with D tentatively TRBD2 (6 bases). Trimming stripped 1 base from V and 5 bases from J, with 10 bases between. The CDR3 totals 13 residues. CDR1 and CDR2 (germline): DFQATT, SNEGSKA (reference sequence). This chain's CDR3 is CSARGGLKDTQYF. The DNA for the CDR3 is TGCAGTGCTAGAGGGGGACTTAAAGATACGCAGTATTTT.

In its sample, this clonotype was seen many times. The rearrangement links TRBV5-6 to TRBJ1-1; TRBD1 might be the D (6 bases). Germline assignment: CDR1 SGHDT and CDR2 YYEEEE. With 0 bases removed from V and 5 bases from J, the gap between germline ends came to 11 bases. The CDR3 runs to 14 residues. The CDR3 sequence is CASSLGGAGTEAFF. The CDR3 region has the DNA TGTGCCAGCAGCTTGGGGGGGGCGGGAACTGAAGCTTTCTTT.

This clonotype was recorded at least ten times. The chain has TRBV7-9 and TRBJ2-3; D is ambiguous. The CDR3 is 12 amino acids. Germline assignment: CDR1 SEHNR and CDR2 FQNEAQ (reference sequence). The V gene lost 5 bases and the J gene lost 6 bases, with 9 bases spanning the gap. As DNA, the CDR3 is TGTGCCAGCAGCCGTACCTCCGATACGCAGTATTTT. It yields the protein CASSRTSDTQYF.

This clonotype was observed at least ten times. V usage is TRBV5-1 and J usage is TRBJ1-2; the D is unclear. The CDR3 consists of 17 residues. Germline-derived CDR1 and CDR2 are SGHRS and YFSETQ. V lost 0 bases to trimming and J lost 4 bases, with 19 bases between them. This chain's CDR3 is CASSLGQNLPKGYGYTF. The CDR3 DNA follows: TGCGCCAGCAGCTTGGGTCAAAACCTACCAAAAGGCTATGGCTACACCTTC.